Described below is a single T cell receptor beta chain sequence and its context. Its antigen is still unknown. The PCR had 60 Vbeta and 13 Jbeta primers. The assay was immunoSEQ multiplex PCR, and TCRdb's table has in-frame clones only and misses some. Among hundreds of thousands of clones listed, just over 75% were seen once. The data were taken from a study of cytomegalovirus exposure and HLA in healthy donors. Overall study findings and caveats: Some V segments could not be told apart, so they were left out, TRBV6-2 and TRBV6-3 among them.

The CDR3 is 15 amino acids. CDR1 SEHNR and CDR2 FQNEAQ come from the germline V gene (reference sequence). V was clipped by 6 bases and J by 3 bases, with 17 bases between them. The sample taken for sequencing was PBMCs. The sequence derives from a woman aged 55-70 years in good health and CMV-seropositive. The gene calls are TRBV7-9 and TRBJ1-1, with D possibly TRBD1 on 6 matching bases. CDR3 DNA: TGTGCCAGCAGACGCGCGGGGGGCTGGGACACTGAAGCTTTCTTT. Protein product: CASRRAGGWDTEAFF.